This T cell receptor (beta chain) is drawn from a study of Ad26.COV2.S vaccination and SARS-CoV-2 variants. Study overall: The study gave Ad26.COV2.S intramuscularly, once or twice 56 days apart. Study-wide results and caveats: Vaccine and placebo recipients had comparable breadth of non-spike TCRs.

The CDR3 has 17 residues. The ends were cut back, 0 bases at V and 5 bases at J, with 19 bases in the middle. The germline CDR1 and CDR2 sequences are LNHDA and SQIVND (reference sequence). Sequenced by immunoSEQ multiplex PCR; TCRdb stores in-frame clones only, minus some. The sample has hundreds of thousands of clones; approximately 87% are singletons. This clone has only one observation. Its antigen is unknown. Treatment indicated: over 15 received Ad26.COV2.S at low or high dose, single or two shots; roughly five received placebo; per-sample allocation not given. Day 63 after the first vaccine or placebo injection was the time point for sampling. Expressing Wuhan-strain SARS-CoV-2 spike, an Ad26 vector served as the vaccine.

V is TRBV19 and J is TRBJ1-2; tentative D call: TRBD1 (6 bases). The sample was peripheral blood, taken in a trial of Ad26.COV2.S vaccine versus placebo. This TCR derives from a person between 18 and 59 years old who received the Ad26.COV2.S COVID-19 vaccine or a placebo. CDR3 protein: CASSIDTSGALDYGYTF. CDR3 sequence (DNA): TGTGCCAGTAGTATAGATACTTCAGGGGCGCTGGATTATGGCTACACCTTC.